This section outlines one T cell receptor (beta chain) sequence together with its context. The data derive from a study of control samples from healthy donors and cancer patients. Sequenced by immunoSEQ multiplex PCR; TCRdb stores in-frame clones only, minus some. Of approximately 82,000 clones in the sample, more than 70% were seen once. The CDR3 is made up of 15 amino acids. Germline V gene data show CDR1 as SGHAT and CDR2 as FQNNGV. The germline V and J ends were trimmed by 0 bases and 7 bases, with 13 bases remaining between them. The sequence came from a man aged 50-60 years in good health. Sequencing was performed on blood. This rearrangement joins TRBV11-2 to TRBJ2-1; D gene ambiguous. Written as DNA, the CDR3 is TGTGCCAGCAGCTTAGATCGGGTTAGTTTTAATGAGCAGTTCTTC. Translated, it gives CASSLDRVSFNEQFF.